A single sample gave rise to the 31 T cell receptor beta chains below, sequenced in a study of blood T cell repertoires in COVID-19. TCRdb's copy holds only in-frame clones and misses some; the assay was immunoSEQ multiplex PCR. The sample has approximately 250,000 clones, 86% seen once. The sample consisted of peripheral blood. The receptors were gathered from a woman older than 75 with COVID-19, enrolled during active disease.

This clone was picked up one time. This chain uses TRBV19 with TRBJ2-2; TRBD2 matches 11 bases. The length of the CDR3 is 16 residues. V dropped 5 bases and J dropped 5; count of bases not matched to a gene: 7. CDR1 LNHDA and CDR2 SQIVND come from the germline V gene (reference sequence). The CDR3 loop reads CASSPGTSGVTGELFF. The DNA of the CDR3 is TGTGCCAGTAGTCCCGGGACTAGCGGAGTAACCGGGGAGCTGTTTTTT.

The chain links TRBV19 to TRBJ2-1; TRBD1 is a possible D gene (5 bases). CDR1 LNHDA and CDR2 SQIVND come from the germline V gene (reference sequence). This CDR3 spans 15 amino acids. With 9 bases removed from V and 0 bases from J, the gap between germline ends came to 15 bases. The CDR3 protein is CASKGWGNSYNEQFF. The CDR3 nucleotides read TGTGCCAGCAAGGGGTGGGGAAACTCCTACAATGAGCAGTTCTTC.

V and J are TRBV29-1 and TRBJ1-2; D possibly corresponds to TRBD1 (5 bases). The CDR3 totals 15 residues. V lost 5 bases, J lost 3 bases, and 19 bases lay in between. Germline loops: CDR1 SQVTM, CDR2 ANQGSEA. CDR3 loop: CSVRREAGGDYGYTF. The CDR3 DNA sequence: TGCAGCGTTAGGAGAGAAGCCGGAGGGGACTATGGCTACACCTTC.

The V gene is TRBV2, the J gene TRBJ2-2, with no clear D. This CDR3 is 13 amino acids long. Trimming removed 0 bases at V and 6 bases at J, with 5 bases between. Germline V lookup: CDR1 SNHLY, CDR2 FYNNEI. CDR3 sequence reads: CASSEALSGELFF. DNA of the CDR3: TGTGCCAGCAGTGAAGCACTCTCCGGGGAGCTGTTTTTT.

The CDR3 coding sequence is TGTGCCAGCAGCCAGGGACTAGCGGGGACCAATGAGCAGTTCTTC. Encoded protein: CASSQGLAGTNEQFF. This chain links TRBV7-2 with TRBJ2-1; 13 bases fit TRBD2. The CDR3 contains 15 residues. Germline V gives CDR1 SGHTA, CDR2 FQGNSA. Germline trimming cut 5 bases from V and 6 bases from J; bases unmatched to any gene: 4.

The chain joins TRBV5-1 to TRBJ2-5; D not resolved. CDR1 is SGHRS and CDR2 is YFSETQ in the germline V gene. CDR3 length equals 12 residues. The V gene lost 2 bases and the J gene lost 5 bases, with 7 bases spanning the gap. The chain's CDR3 is CASSFQEETQYF. The CDR3 DNA is TGCGCCAGCAGCTTCCAAGAGGAGACCCAGTACTTC.

The chain employs TRBV5-1 and TRBJ1-2; 7 bases align to TRBD1. The V gene's germline CDR1 is SGHRS and CDR2 YFSETQ. The CDR3 consists of 13 residues. With 4 bases clipped from V and 7 bases from J, the junction kept 7 bases outside the gene matches. The CDR3: CASSRDRVSGYTF. The CDR3 DNA is TGCGCCAGCAGCCGAGACAGGGTTAGTGGCTACACCTTC.

V is TRBV19 and J is TRBJ1-2, with D possibly matching TRBD1 (5 bases). This CDR3 is built from 15 residues. Germline V lookup: CDR1 LNHDA, CDR2 SQIVND (reference sequence). V lost 4 bases to trimming and J lost 3 bases, with 15 bases between them. CDR3 region: CASSSAGHGDYGYTF. The CDR3 coding sequence is TGTGCCAGTAGTAGCGCCGGACACGGAGACTATGGCTACACCTTC.

V gene TRBV9 combines with J gene TRBJ2-1; D might be TRBD2 (7 bases). CDR1 and CDR2 from the germline V gene are SGDLS and YYNGEE. CDR3 length: 17 residues. Trimming shortened V by 4 bases and J by 1 base, and 18 bases separated the two germline ends. CDR3 nucleotide sequence: TGTGCCAGCAGCCCTAGACCGGGGGGCCTATCCTACAATGAGCAGTTCTTC. It is translated as CASSPRPGGLSYNEQFF. The whole variable domain, filled in from reference TRBV9 and TRBJ2-1, reads DSGVTQTPKHLITATGQRVTLRCSPRSGDLSVYWYQQSLDQGLQFLIQYYNGEERAKGNILERFSAQQFPDLHSELNLSSLELGDSALYFCASSPRPGGLSYNEQFFGPGTRLTVL.

V gene TRBV6-6 combines with J gene TRBJ2-3; a weak D match, TRBD2 (6 bases). The V gene lost 4 bases and the J gene lost 2 bases, with 16 bases spanning the gap. Per the germline V gene, CDR1 is MNHNY and CDR2 is SVGAGI (reference sequence). CDR3 length: 16 residues. CDR3 protein: CASSFNWRGDTDTQYF. In DNA form, the CDR3 reads TGTGCCAGCAGTTTTAATTGGCGGGGCGACACAGATACGCAGTATTTT.

The V and J genes are TRBV2 and TRBJ2-3; 7 bases align to TRBD1. There are 14 residues in the CDR3. The V gene's germline CDR1 is SNHLY and CDR2 FYNNEI. The V gene end was trimmed by 5 bases and the J gene end by 6 bases; junction bases not matched to a gene: 8. The CDR3 nucleotides are TGTGCCAGCAGTTCTGGGACAGTGAGCGATACGCAGTATTTT. It encodes CASSSGTVSDTQYF.

The V and J genes are TRBV2 and TRBJ1-4; 9 bases align to TRBD1. After removal of 5 bases from V and 4 bases from J, the junction contained 8 bases not matched to a gene. The germline V gene has CDR1 SNHLY and CDR2 FYNNEI. This CDR3 is 16 amino acids long. CDR3 bases: TGTGCCAGCAGTCCGACAGGGGGGATTTATAATGAAAAACTGTTTTTT. Translation: CASSPTGGIYNEKLFF.

The rearrangement uses TRBV28 and TRBJ2-3; tentatively, D is TRBD1 (6 bases). The CDR3 contains 14 residues. Germline V gives CDR1 MDHEN, CDR2 SYDVKM. Between the trimmed V and J ends, which lost 8 bases and 6 bases, there was a span of 18 bases. CDR3 amino acids: CASRPQGRGDTQYF. CDR3 nucleotide sequence: TGTGCCAGCCGTCCACAGGGTCGGGGCGATACGCAGTATTTT.

V and J are TRBV7-2 and TRBJ2-5, with D possibly being TRBD2 (5 bases). The germline V gene encodes CDR1 SGHTA and CDR2 FQGNSA. V was cut by 4 bases and J by 4 bases, with 16 bases left in between. The CDR3 loop spans 15 amino acids. CDR3 sequence (DNA): TGTGCCAGCAGCTCTCAGAGGGCCGTTGGAGAGACCCAGTACTTC. Translating it yields CASSSQRAVGETQYF.

The DNA of the CDR3 is TGTGCCAGCAGCGTTCTCGGGACTAGCGCCGGGGAGCTGTTTTTT. Protein product: CASSVLGTSAGELFF. The chain links TRBV9 to TRBJ2-2; 10 nucleotides agree with TRBD2. Germline-derived CDR1 and CDR2 are SGDLS and YYNGEE. This CDR3 has 15 residues. V gave up 2 bases and J gave up 6 bases; unmatched junction bases: 4.

The chain recombines TRBV4-2 with TRBJ2-5; D gene ambiguous. The V end lost 3 bases, the J end lost 4 bases, and 18 bases lay between the germline ends. The CDR3 is 16 amino acids. Germline lookup yields CDR1 LGHNA and CDR2 YNFKEQ. CDR3 sequence: CASSHDSGSPRETQYF. The CDR3 DNA reads as TGTGCCAGCAGCCATGATTCCGGGTCACCCCGAGAGACCCAGTACTTC.

The chain joins TRBV14 to TRBJ2-2; TRBD1 aligns across 7 bases. This CDR3 is built from 13 residues. Germline V lookup: CDR1 SGHDN, CDR2 FVKESK. Unmatched junction bases numbered 3, after V lost 6 bases and J lost 5 bases. In DNA, the CDR3 is TGTGCCAGCAGGAAGACAGGGACCGGGGAGCTGTTTTTT. This translates into CASRKTGTGELFF.

The chain uses TRBV6-5 and TRBJ1-2, with D hard to call. The CDR3 extends over 14 amino acids. Germline V lookup: CDR1 MNHEY, CDR2 SVGAGI. The V gene lost 6 bases and the J gene lost 4 bases, with 15 bases spanning the gap. This chain's CDR3 is CASSADGSGYGYTF. The CDR3 DNA reads as TGTGCCAGCAGCGCGGATGGTTCGGGCTATGGCTACACCTTC.

This clone turned up a few times. The rearrangement joins TRBV12-3 or TRBV12-4 to TRBJ1-4; 7 positions match TRBD1. V shed 4 bases and J 8 bases; nucleotides not matched to a gene: 4. CDR3 length: 13 residues. The CDR3 sequence: CASSSYRGEKLFF. CDR3 nucleotides: TGTGCCAGCAGTTCGTACAGGGGAGAAAAACTGTTTTTT.

The V and J genes are TRBV6-1 and TRBJ1-3; 9 positions match TRBD1. V lost 0 bases to trimming and J lost 3 bases; unmatched junction nucleotides: 9. Germline-derived CDR1 and CDR2 are MNHNS and SASEGT. The CDR3 contains 18 residues. This CDR3 is CASSEAAGQGMFGNTIYF. The CDR3, as DNA: TGTGCCAGCAGTGAAGCGGCAGGACAGGGGATGTTTGGAAACACCATATATTTT.

The chain uses TRBV5-4 and TRBJ2-7; 8 bases agree with TRBD1. Germline loops: CDR1 SGHNT, CDR2 YYREEE (reference sequence). V trimming: 2 bases; J trimming: 5 bases; junction bases outside the gene matches: 3. The CDR3 extends over 13 amino acids. CDR3 DNA sequence: TGTGCCAGCAGCTTTCCAGGGGGCGACGAGCAGTACTTC. Protein product: CASSFPGGDEQYF. Together with reference TRBV5-4 and TRBJ2-7, the CDR3 gives the full variable domain: ETGVTQSPTHLIKTRGQQVTLRCSSQSGHNTVSWYQQALGQGPQFIFQYYREEENGRGNFPPRFSGLQFPNYSSELNVNALELDDSALYLCASSFPGGDEQYFGPGTRLTVT.

V and J are TRBV3-1 (or the pseudogene TRBV3-2) and TRBJ2-3; D perhaps matches TRBD2 (7 bases). The germline gives CDR1 LGHDT, CDR2 YNNKEL (reference sequence). V was pared by 4 bases and J by 4 bases, with 15 bases between. This CDR3 spans 15 amino acids. CDR3 nucleotide sequence: TGTGCCAGCAGCCCGTGGCGGGGGCATGCAGATACGCAGTATTTT. It translates to CASSPWRGHADTQYF.

The chain combines TRBV13 with TRBJ2-2; D uncertain. Germline V gives CDR1 PRHDT, CDR2 FYEKMQ (reference sequence). The CDR3 length is 16 residues. Deletions cut 4 bases from V and 2 bases from J, with 14 bases between. The CDR3 nucleotides are TGTGCCAGCAGCTCACCCGGTGCGGAAAACACCGGGGAGCTGTTTTTT. This encodes CASSSPGAENTGELFF. Full variable domain (rest looked up from reference TRBV13 and TRBJ2-2): AAGVIQSPRHLIKEKRETATLKCYPIPRHDTVYWYQQGPGQDPQFLISFYEKMQSDKGSIPDRFSAQQFSDYHSELNMSSLELGDSALYFCASSSPGAENTGELFFGEGSRLTVL.

V is TRBV2 and J is TRBJ1-1, with 7 positions matching TRBD1. The CDR3 is made up of 18 amino acids. After removal of 2 bases from V and 2 bases from J, the junction contained 14 bases not matched to a gene. Germline V CDR1 and CDR2: SNHLY, FYNNEI. The CDR3 sequence: CASSESSQGVLLNTEAFF. The CDR3 DNA reads TGTGCCAGCAGTGAATCCTCTCAGGGGGTCCTACTTAACACTGAAGCTTTCTTT. The entire variable domain, with the rest obtained from reference TRBV2 and TRBJ1-1, is as follows: EPEVTQTPSHQVTQMGQEVILRCVPISNHLYFYWYRQILGQKVEFLVSFYNNEISEKSEIFDDQFSVERPDGSNFTLKIRSTKLEDSAMYFCASSESSQGVLLNTEAFFGQGTRLTVV.

The chain has TRBV7-7 and TRBJ2-7; D remains ambiguous. This CDR3 spans 13 amino acids. Germline CDR1 reads SSHAT; CDR2 reads FNYEAQ (reference sequence). The CDR3 DNA is TGTGCTAGCAGCTTAGCAGTAGCCTACGAGCAGTACGTC. Amino acid sequence: CASSLAVAYEQYV.

The V and J genes are TRBV2 and TRBJ1-4; D might be TRBD1 (5 bases). With 6 bases removed from V and 5 bases from J, the gap between germline ends came to 13 bases. Germline values: CDR1 SNHLY, CDR2 FYNNEI. CDR3 length equals 14 residues. CDR3 nucleotide sequence: TGTGCCAGCAGCCCTACAGGTACCAATGAAAAACTGTTTTTT. It specifies CASSPTGTNEKLFF.

The CDR3, as DNA: TGTGCCTGGAGGACAGGGGGCGCGCCCCACGAGCAGTACTTC. Translating it yields CAWRTGGAPHEQYF. The J gene is TRBJ2-7, the V gene TRBV30, with TRBD1 matching 10 bases. V dropped 3 bases and J dropped 5; count of bases not matched to a gene: 7. The CDR3 runs to 14 residues. Germline V gives CDR1 GTSNPN, CDR2 SVGIG (reference sequence).

V gene TRBV19 combines with J gene TRBJ1-5, with TRBD1 identical over 9 bases. V lost 5 bases to trimming and J lost 3 bases; unmatched junction nucleotides: 8. CDR1 and CDR2 from the germline V gene are LNHDA and SQIVND (reference sequence). The length of the CDR3 is 16 residues. The CDR3 loop reads CASSVRDRVDNQPQHF. CDR3 bases: TGTGCCAGTAGTGTCCGGGACAGGGTTGACAATCAGCCCCAGCATTTT. Combining the CDR3 with reference TRBV19 and TRBJ1-5 gives the whole variable domain DGGITQSPKYLFRKEGQNVTLSCEQNLNHDAMYWYRQDPGQGLRLIYYSQIVNDFQKGDIAEGYSVSREKKESFPLTVTSAQKNPTAFYLCASSVRDRVDNQPQHFGDGTRLSIL.

J is TRBJ2-6 and V is TRBV6-2 or TRBV6-3, with 8 bases lining up with TRBD1. The V segment lost 0 bases and the J segment 3 bases; nucleotides outside the gene matches: 7. The CDR3 is 18 residues long. Per germline, CDR1 MNHEY and CDR2 SVGEGT. CDR3 coding DNA: TGTGCCAGCAGTTACTCGGGGCAGGGGGCGTTTGGGGCCAACGTCCTGACTTTC. As protein: CASSYSGQGAFGANVLTF.

This chain uses TRBV28 with TRBJ2-7; no reliable D call. The CDR3 runs to 13 residues. CDR1 is MDHEN, CDR2 SYDVKM, per germline. V shed 6 bases and J shed 3 bases, with 12 bases lying between them. The CDR3 spells CASSPRNIYEQYF. In DNA, the CDR3 is TGTGCCAGCAGCCCCAGGAATATCTACGAGCAGTACTTC.

V and J are TRBV19 and TRBJ2-5, with 8 nucleotides matching TRBD1. Germline CDR1 and CDR2: LNHDA and SQIVND (reference sequence). The CDR3 loop spans 13 amino acids. J lost 5 bases, V lost 6 bases, and 5 bases had no gene match. The CDR3 loop is CASRDRATETQYF. In DNA form, the CDR3 reads TGTGCCAGTAGGGACAGGGCGACGGAGACCCAGTACTTC.